The subject of this entry is one TCR beta chain. This clone appeared once. Its antigen is still unknown. One base away there is no much larger clone; base qualities are not given. The data were obtained in a study of blood T cell repertoires in COVID-19 (dated by TCRdb to about 2020). For context, the study as a whole: Samples covering the acute and convalescent phases of COVID-19 were provided by collaborators in the United States, Italy and Spain. The dataset comprised deeply sampled blood TCRbeta repertoires from subjects exposed to, actively infected with, or recovered from COVID-19. The repertoires were made available in a free public database intended to serve as a resource for research on the immune response to SARS-CoV-2. Samples were obtained from the ongoing ImmuneRACE study (first 160 participants) and from some 1,200 subjects provided by 6 global collaborators. The material from the prospective study consisted of cDNA or gDNA derived from T cells, B-cell-depleted T cells, or PBMCs. The sample metadata nearly always contained a de-identified subject ID, COVID-19 status, age in years and sex. HLA class I and class II types, where available, came from metadata supplied by the sample provider rather than from assay-based typing.

Overall study results and their limits: The amount of clinical and demographic metadata varied by source and participant and was provided uncurated.

V loses 2 bases at its end and J loses 4 bases; junction bases beyond the gene matches: 10. Per the germline V gene, SGDLS is the CDR1 and YYNGEE is the CDR2. The CDR3 starts with the cysteine, ends with the phenylalanine, and has 16 residues. Kept here is only the CDR3 DNA, which spans 48 bases and is read in frame from base 1. TCRbeta CDR3 regions were amplified from genomic DNA by means of the immunoSEQ Assay, a bias-controlled multiplex PCR. Concerning the study's data processing: Within the assay, amplification of reference gene primers was used to estimate how many nucleated cells each sample contained. Sequence reads were collapsed and filtered to measure the absolute abundance of every unique TCRbeta CDR3 rearrangement. Productive Simpson clonality was computed per sample as the square root of Simpson's diversity index over productive rearrangements. The immuneACCESS repertoire file appears here via TCRdb, limited to in-frame rearrangements. These files lack a portion of the clones; in checked studies, under half of the deficit traces to unresolved V genes, and the cause of the others is not known. V and J calls and clone size are given by that table; D and trimming were obtained from the DNA. The sample table records hundreds of thousands of clones; approximately 80% of these occur just once. In total, the top ten clones hold 6.5% to 8.5% of the sample.

Participants in the prospective study were enrolled through a virtual design, were aged roughly 18 to 90 years, and lived in 24 United States geographic areas. In the prospective study, cohorts were assigned on the basis of participant-reported clinical history obtained from a screening survey and a study questionnaire. In the prospective study, whole blood, serum and a nasopharyngeal or oropharyngeal swab were collected from each participant by mobile phlebotomists. Prospective study participants could optionally give additional blood draws and questionnaires over an approximately two-month period. Before DNA extraction, blood samples from the prospective study were shipped at room temperature or frozen.

The clonotype was recovered from a middle-aged woman with acute COVID-19. Sample: PBMCs or T cells enriched from blood (not recorded which). The receptor chain draws on TRBV9 and TRBJ2-3; the junction holds 7 bases that match TRBD2. The sequenced DNA: TGTGCCAGCAGCGTGCAGGACCGGGGAGGGGCAGATACGCAGTATTTT. It translates to CASSVQDRGGADTQYF.